Listed below are T cell receptor beta chains from one sample, sequenced in a study of CD8 T cell repertoires and HIV-1 epitope variants. Their antigens remain unidentified. Clones were read by immunoSEQ multiplex PCR, and TCRdb kept only the in-frame ones, dropping some. The table has 6,500 to 9,000 clones, 60% to 70% seen once. The sample consisted of cultured CD8+ T cells derived from PBMCs. All receptors derive from a male donor with HIV. Each CDR3 is given with its conserved first and last residue. The order of the fields is CDR3 DNA, CDR3 protein, J gene, D gene, clone size, V gene. A D gene is named only where the DNA matches it firmly. Part of the rows lack a size; the others show once, few, many or a class for expanded clones.

TGTGCCAGCAGTAACTACGAGCAGTACTTC	CASSNYEQYF	TRBJ2-7	.	few	TRBV28
TGTGCCAGCAGCTTTTTGGGACCAGGGGGTGGCGAGCAGTACTTC	CASSFLGPGGGEQYF	TRBJ2-7	TRBD1	once	TRBV7-9
TGTGCCAGCAGTGACGGACTAGCCCACACCGGGGAGCTGTTTTTT	CASSDGLAHTGELFF	TRBJ2-2	TRBD2	.	TRBV6-4
TGTGCCAGCAGTTCGGGCTCAAGCCCTGAAGCTTTCTTT	CASSSGSSPEAFF	TRBJ1-1	.	.	TRBV28
TGTGCCAGCAGCTTCCTTTCCGGGGTCGAATCCTACAATGAGCAGTTCTTC	CASSFLSGVESYNEQFF	TRBJ2-1	.	.	TRBV7-3
TGTGCCAGCAGCTTGGACAGGGTAGCCTATAGTTCACCCCTCCACTTT	CASSLDRVAYSSPLHF	TRBJ1-6	TRBD1	.	TRBV7-9
TGTGCCAGCAGCTTAACAGGGGGAACCTACGAGCAGTACTTC	CASSLTGGTYEQYF	TRBJ2-7	TRBD1	.	TRBV11-2
TGTGCCAGCAGTGAAGGACAGGGGGCTGAGAAGCCCCAGCATTTT	CASSEGQGAEKPQHF	TRBJ1-5	TRBD1	.	TRBV6-1
TGTGCCAGCAGCTTGTACGATTCCTACGAGCAGTACTTC	CASSLYDSYEQYF	TRBJ2-7	.	.	TRBV5-4
TGTGCCAGCAAAGGGGGGCCGGCAGATACGCAGTATTTT	CASKGGPADTQYF	TRBJ2-3	.	.	TRBV28
TGTGCCAGCTCAAGTCGGGTGGGCGGCAATGAGCAGTTCTTC	CASSSRVGGNEQFF	TRBJ2-1	.	.	TRBV2
TGTGCCATCAGTGAGCGCTTATACAATGAGCAGTTCTTC	CAISERLYNEQFF	TRBJ2-1	.	.	TRBV10-3
TGTGCCAGTGGGTGGGGGTACACCGGGGAGCTGTTTTTT	CASGWGYTGELFF	TRBJ2-2	.	.	TRBV19
TGTGCCAGCAGCTTATCTCCGGGGGCCTCCTACGAGCAGTACTTC	CASSLSPGASYEQYF	TRBJ2-7	.	.	TRBV7-9
TGTGCCAGCAGCCAAGGGGTTTTGAACACTGAAGCTTTCTTT	CASSQGVLNTEAFF	TRBJ1-1	.	few	TRBV5-5
TGTGCCAGCAGTTACTCAGGGTCCGGTCAGCCCCAGCATTTT	CASSYSGSGQPQHF	TRBJ1-5	.	once	TRBV6-5
TGTGCCAGCAGCGAGGGACAAAAGGACTATGGCTACACCTTC	CASSEGQKDYGYTF	TRBJ1-2	.	.	TRBV7-2
TGTGCCAGCAGCCAAGTTCCAGGCTACGAGCAGTACTTC	CASSQVPGYEQYF	TRBJ2-7	.	few	TRBV4-2